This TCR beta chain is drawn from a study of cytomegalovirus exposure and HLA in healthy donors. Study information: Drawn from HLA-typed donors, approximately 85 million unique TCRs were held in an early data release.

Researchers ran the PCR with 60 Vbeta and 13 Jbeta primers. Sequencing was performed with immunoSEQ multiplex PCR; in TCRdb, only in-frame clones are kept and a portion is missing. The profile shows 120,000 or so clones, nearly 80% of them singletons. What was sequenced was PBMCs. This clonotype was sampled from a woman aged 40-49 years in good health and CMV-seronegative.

CDR3 region: CASSQGVGLEAFF. CDR3 DNA: TGCGCCAGCAGCCAGGGAGTCGGGCTAGAAGCTTTCTTT. The gene calls are TRBV4-1 and TRBJ1-1; no clear D gene. This CDR3 has 13 residues. Trimming stripped 3 bases from V and 8 bases from J, with 13 bases between. CDR1 and CDR2 from the germline V gene are MGHRA and YSYEKL.